These 20 T cell receptor beta chains were sequenced from one sample in a study of T-cell memory formation after mild COVID-19. One entry per CDR3 protein, called by TCRdb with MiXCR from the 5' RACE reads. The sample has around 500,000 distinct CDR3 sequences; 18% are singletons. The sequenced sample was PBMCs or a T cell subset sorted from them (not recorded which). These TCRs come from an adult woman who had mild COVID-19 (a few samples of this study predate the infection). Cell type and time point are not known.

This clonotype was seen only a few times. The J gene is TRBJ1-2, the V gene TRBV19; 8 bases match TRBD1. The CDR3 totals 14 residues. The V segment lost 8 bases and the J segment 8 bases; nucleotides outside the gene matches: 13. The germline gives CDR1 LNHDA, CDR2 SQIVND (reference sequence). The CDR3 coding sequence is TGTGCCAGTTCCGACAGGGGACCTTCGGGGGGCTACACCTTC. As protein: CASSDRGPSGGYTF.

This clonotype turned up a few times. CDR3 residues: CASSPSRLAVTDTQYF. CDR3 DNA: TGTGCCAGCAGCCCCTCCAGACTAGCGGTGACAGATACGCAGTATTTT. The genes are TRBV7-2 and TRBJ2-3; TRBD2 aligns across 9 bases. With V trimmed by 5 bases and J by 3 bases, 9 bases remained unmatched. Per germline, CDR1 SGHTA and CDR2 FQGNSA. The CDR3 extends over 16 amino acids.

Points on this clonotype: The junction shows a germline mismatch at one end, possibly a read error. The genes are TRBV5-1 and TRBJ1-1; TRBD1 matches 8 bases. Germline values: CDR1 SGHRS, CDR2 YFSETQ. CDR3 length: 13 residues. CDR3 loop: CASGQGGNTEAFF. The CDR3 nucleotides are TGTGCCAGTGGACAGGGCGGGAACACTGAAGCTTTCTTT.

The V call is TRBV6-5, the J call TRBJ1-1; 7 bases are shared with TRBD1. Germline V gene sequence: CDR1 MNHEY, CDR2 SVGAGI. This CDR3 contains 15 residues. Trimming removed 0 bases from V and 4 bases from J; junction bases left unmatched: 5. The CDR3: CASSYSRPGGTEAFF. CDR3 coding DNA: TGTGCCAGCAGTTACTCGAGGCCAGGGGGCACTGAAGCTTTCTTT.

This clonotype has a handful of counts. The V call is TRBV6-2 or TRBV6-3, the J call TRBJ1-4, with D perhaps matching TRBD1 (5 bases). Deletions cut 0 bases from V and 12 bases from J, with 14 bases between. CDR1 and CDR2 from the germline V gene are MNHEY and SVGEGT. The CDR3 contains 14 residues. The CDR3 coding sequence is TGTGCCAGCAGTTACTCGATGCAGGGCTCGGAACTGTTTTTT. Translating gives CASSYSMQGSELFF.

This clonotype came up a few times. The chain is built from TRBV27 and TRBJ1-1; D is perhaps TRBD1 (5 bases). Germline loops: CDR1 MNHEY, CDR2 SMNVEV (reference sequence). Trimming removed 10 bases from V and 3 bases from J, with 15 bases in between. This CDR3 region has 13 residues. The CDR3 here is CAIPSGADTEAFF. In nucleotides, the CDR3 is TGTGCCATCCCCTCCGGGGCCGACACTGAAGCTTTCTTT.

This clonotype is a singleton in its sample. The junction departs from the called germline gene at one end, perhaps through a read error. The rearrangement joins TRBV2 to TRBJ1-1, with TRBD1 as a possible D gene (5 bases). CDR3 length: 14 residues. Per germline, CDR1 SNHLY and CDR2 FYNNEI. Written as DNA, the CDR3 is TGTGCCAGCACCGATGGGGGGGTGAAGACTGAAGCTTTCTTT. Protein product: CASTDGGVKTEAFF.

The chain recombines TRBV12-3 or TRBV12-4 with TRBJ1-6, with D hard to call. This CDR3 is 13 amino acids long. V dropped 10 bases and J dropped 9 bases, with 16 bases sitting between them. The CDR3 DNA reads as TGTGCCACCTCGAGGGCGATAAGTTCACCCCTCCACTTT. Translated, it gives CATSRAISSPLHF.

V usage is TRBV13 and J usage is TRBJ2-3; 15 positions agree with TRBD2. Germline trimming cut 4 bases from V and 6 bases from J; bases unmatched to any gene: 2. This CDR3 is 15 amino acids long. Germline assignment: CDR1 PRHDT and CDR2 FYEKMQ (reference sequence). CDR3 sequence reads: CASSSGTSGGDTQYF. In DNA form, the CDR3 reads TGTGCCAGCAGCTCCGGGACTAGCGGGGGGGATACGCAGTATTTT.

This chain connects TRBV9 to TRBJ2-7; D is possibly TRBD1 or TRBD2 (5 bases each). CDR1 and CDR2 from the germline V gene are SGDLS and YYNGEE. The V gene lost 4 bases and the J gene lost 0 bases, with 11 bases spanning the gap. CDR3 size: 14 residues. The CDR3: CASSPGDRSYEQYF. The CDR3 nucleotides read TGTGCCAGCAGCCCCGGGGACCGCTCCTACGAGCAGTACTTC. Looking up the rest from reference TRBV9 and TRBJ2-7 gives the full variable domain: DSGVTQTPKHLITATGQRVTLRCSPRSGDLSVYWYQQSLDQGLQFLIQYYNGEERAKGNILERFSAQQFPDLHSELNLSSLELGDSALYFCASSPGDRSYEQYFGPGTRLTVT.

This clonotype appeared a few times. The chain carries TRBV6-2 or TRBV6-3 and TRBJ2-7; 8 bases map to TRBD2. V lost 0 bases, J lost 1 base, and 11 bases stayed unmatched. Germline CDR1 is MNHEY and CDR2 is SVGEGT. The CDR3 is 18 amino acids. This chain's CDR3 is CASSYSVSSSGGSYEQYF. CDR3 nucleotide sequence: TGTGCCAGCAGTTACTCTGTCTCGTCGAGCGGGGGATCCTACGAGCAGTACTTC.

The chain employs TRBV20-1 and TRBJ2-3; D gene unclear. The CDR3 consists of 16 residues. V shed 1 base and J shed 1 base, with 15 bases lying between them. In germline, CDR1 is DFQATT, CDR2 SNEGSKA (reference sequence). CDR3 amino acids: CSARVPFGDGTDTQYF. The CDR3 DNA sequence: TGCAGTGCTAGAGTTCCCTTTGGGGATGGCACAGATACGCAGTATTTT.

This clonotype turned up a few times. The rearrangement uses TRBV4-2 and TRBJ2-7; 13 bases fit TRBD2. The CDR3 runs 17 residues. Looked up from germline, CDR1 is LGHNA and CDR2 is YNFKEQ. The V segment lost 6 bases and the J segment 4 bases; nucleotides outside the gene matches: 12. CDR3 in DNA: TGTGCCAGCAGTCGAGGACTAGCGGGAGAGGTTGGGTACGAGCAGTACTTC. Protein: CASSRGLAGEVGYEQYF.

This clonotype was counted between two and nine times. J is TRBJ2-3 and V is TRBV5-6; D is perhaps TRBD2 (5 bases). Germline V gene data show CDR1 as SGHDT and CDR2 as YYEEEE. Trimming left V 6 bases short and J 2 bases short, with 19 bases between. The CDR3 is made up of 16 amino acids. CDR3 loop: CASNLKGDDLTDTQYF. CDR3 DNA: TGTGCCAGCAACTTAAAGGGAGACGACCTCACAGATACGCAGTATTTT.

This clonotype has more than one count but fewer than ten. The gene calls are TRBV6-1 and TRBJ1-2, with TRBD1 matching over 11 bases. This CDR3 spans 16 amino acids. Germline CDR1 reads MNHNS; CDR2 reads SASEGT. The J segment lost 8 bases and the V segment lost 1 base, leaving 9 bases of the junction unmatched. This CDR3 is CASSEGRPGQGGGYTF. The DNA of the CDR3 is TGTGCCAGCAGTGAAGGAAGACCGGGACAGGGGGGCGGCTACACCTTC.

J is TRBJ1-2 and V is TRBV6-6, with TRBD1 identical over 9 bases. Unmatched junction bases numbered 8, after V lost 5 bases and J lost 7 bases. Germline assignment: CDR1 MNHNY and CDR2 SVGAGI (reference sequence). The CDR3 has 14 residues. CDR3 amino acids: CASSKGQGYGGYTF. The CDR3 DNA reads TGTGCCAGCAGTAAGGGACAGGGTTACGGTGGCTACACCTTC.

V gene TRBV12-3 or TRBV12-4 combines with J gene TRBJ1-3, with D uncertain. V was shortened by 6 bases and J by 0 bases, with 15 bases between the two germline ends. The CDR3 loop spans 16 amino acids. DNA for the CDR3: TGTGCCAGCAGAAAGCTAACAACTATCTCTGGAAACACCATATATTTT. It is translated as CASRKLTTISGNTIYF.

This clonotype has more than one count but fewer than ten. J is TRBJ2-7 and V is TRBV6-5; D may be TRBD2 (7 bases). CDR1 and CDR2 from the germline V gene are MNHEY and SVGAGI. Trimming cost V 8 bases and J 2 bases, with 19 bases left between them. This CDR3 has 15 amino acids. CDR3 in amino acids: CASLPLGGGPYEQYF. For the CDR3, the DNA is TGTGCCAGCCTTCCCCTTGGGGGGGGGCCCTACGAGCAGTACTTC.

This clonotype was observed a handful of times. This chain connects TRBV4-1 to TRBJ2-7; a possible D gene is TRBD2 (6 bases). The germline V and J ends were trimmed by 4 bases and 4 bases, with 17 bases remaining between them. This CDR3 spans 15 amino acids. Germline V gives CDR1 MGHRA, CDR2 YSYEKL. Written as DNA, the CDR3 is TGCGCCAGCAGCCCGGAACGGGACTTCCTTTACGAGCAGTACTTC. This gives the protein CASSPERDFLYEQYF.

Details on this clonotype: The junction shows a germline mismatch at one end, possibly a read error. The chain couples TRBV19 to TRBJ2-7, with 11 bases that match TRBD1. This CDR3 is 15 amino acids long. Germline V lookup: CDR1 LNHDA, CDR2 SQIVND (reference sequence). Written as DNA, the CDR3 is TGTGACAGTAGTTTCGGGACAGGGGGCTCCTACGAGCAGTACTTC. Its translation: CDSSFGTGGSYEQYF.